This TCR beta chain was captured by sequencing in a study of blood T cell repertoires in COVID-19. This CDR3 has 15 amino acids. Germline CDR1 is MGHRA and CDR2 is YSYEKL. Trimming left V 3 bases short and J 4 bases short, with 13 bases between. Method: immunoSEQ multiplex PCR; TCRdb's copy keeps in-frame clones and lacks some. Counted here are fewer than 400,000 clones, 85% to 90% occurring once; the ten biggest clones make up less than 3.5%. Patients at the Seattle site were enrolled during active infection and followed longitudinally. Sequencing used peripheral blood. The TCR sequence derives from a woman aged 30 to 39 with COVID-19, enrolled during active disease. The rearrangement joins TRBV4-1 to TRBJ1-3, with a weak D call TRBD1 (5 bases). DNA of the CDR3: TGCGCCAGCAGCCAGGCAGCGGGGGAAGGAAACACCATATATTTT. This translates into CASSQAAGEGNTIYF.